This T cell receptor (beta chain) was observed in a study of blood T cell repertoires in COVID-19. Study at large: Samples representing acute and convalescent COVID-19 were sourced from the United States, Italy and Spain. PBMCs, B-cell-depleted T cells, or T cells provided the cDNA or gDNA that made up the material.

The germline V and J ends were trimmed by 6 bases and 6 bases, with 27 bases remaining between them. Germline lookup yields CDR1 SNHLY and CDR2 FYNNEI. The CDR3 is 17 residues long. Under the authors' procedure: Estimation of nucleated cell counts was performed using reference gene primer amplification. Produced via immunoSEQ multiplex PCR; TCRdb's table is partial and in-frame only. The V and J calls and the clone size are those of that table, but D and trimming were determined from the DNA. In the table there are nearly 45,000 clones, over 75% of which are singletons. Sequencing input: peripheral blood. The clonotype was recovered from a human donor in a cohort sampled during active COVID-19. This chain uses TRBV2 with TRBJ2-7; D unresolved. The CDR3, as DNA: TGTGCCAGCAGCTTCATCTCTCCGGGTCTCACCCTTCCCGAGCAGTACTTC. This translates into CASSFISPGLTLPEQYF.